This T cell receptor beta chain was sequenced in a study of cytomegalovirus exposure and HLA in healthy donors. The PCR ran on 60 Vbeta and 13 Jbeta primers. Sequencing used immunoSEQ multiplex PCR; TCRdb keeps in-frame clones, though not all of them. The profile shows some 170,000 clones, approximately 80% of them singletons. Unmatched junction bases numbered 9, after V lost 7 bases and J lost 7 bases. The germline CDR1 and CDR2 sequences are MNHEY and SVGAGI. The CDR3 runs 14 residues. Sequencing was performed on PBMCs. This chain joins TRBV6-5 and TRBJ2-7; 11 bases fit TRBD1. The TCR comes from a man in his thirties or forties in good health and CMV-seropositive. For the CDR3, the DNA is TGTGCCAGCAAAATGGACAGGGGGCTGGGGGAGCAGTACTTC. Translation: CASKMDRGLGEQYF.